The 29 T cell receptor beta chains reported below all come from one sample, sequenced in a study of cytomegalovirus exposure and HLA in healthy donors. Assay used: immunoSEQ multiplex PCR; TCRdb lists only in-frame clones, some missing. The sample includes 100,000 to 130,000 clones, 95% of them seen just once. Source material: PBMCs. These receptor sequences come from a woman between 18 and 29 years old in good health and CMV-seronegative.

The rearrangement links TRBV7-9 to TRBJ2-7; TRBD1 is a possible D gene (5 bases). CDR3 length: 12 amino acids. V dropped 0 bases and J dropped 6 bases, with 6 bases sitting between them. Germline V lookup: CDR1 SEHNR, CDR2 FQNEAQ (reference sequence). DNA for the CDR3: TGTGCCAGCAGCTTAGCCCAGGGCGAGCAGTACTTC. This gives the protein CASSLAQGEQYF.

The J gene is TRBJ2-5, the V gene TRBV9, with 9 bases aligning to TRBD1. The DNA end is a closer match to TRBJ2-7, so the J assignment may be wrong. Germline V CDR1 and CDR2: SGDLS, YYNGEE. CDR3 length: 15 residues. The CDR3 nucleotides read TGTGCCAGCAGCGCAGGAGACAGGGGGATTTACGAGCAGTACTTC. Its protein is CASSAGDRGIYEQYF.

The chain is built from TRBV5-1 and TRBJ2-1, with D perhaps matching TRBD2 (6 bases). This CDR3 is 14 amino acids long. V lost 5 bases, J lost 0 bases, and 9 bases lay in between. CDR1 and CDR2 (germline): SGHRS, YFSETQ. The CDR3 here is CASRREPSYNEQFF. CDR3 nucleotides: TGCGCCAGCAGGCGGGAACCCTCCTACAATGAGCAGTTCTTC. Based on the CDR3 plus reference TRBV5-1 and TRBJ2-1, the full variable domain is KAGVTQTPRYLIKTRGQQVTLSCSPISGHRSVSWYQQTPGQGLQFLFEYFSETQRNKGNFPGRFSGRQFSNSRSEMNVSTLELGDSALYLCASRREPSYNEQFFGPGTRLTVL.

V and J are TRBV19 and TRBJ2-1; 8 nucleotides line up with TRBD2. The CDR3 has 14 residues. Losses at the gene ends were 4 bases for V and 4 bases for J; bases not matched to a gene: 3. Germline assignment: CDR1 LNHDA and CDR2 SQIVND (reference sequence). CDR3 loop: CASSSSGEYNEQFF. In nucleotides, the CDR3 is TGTGCCAGTAGTAGTAGCGGGGAATACAATGAGCAGTTCTTC.

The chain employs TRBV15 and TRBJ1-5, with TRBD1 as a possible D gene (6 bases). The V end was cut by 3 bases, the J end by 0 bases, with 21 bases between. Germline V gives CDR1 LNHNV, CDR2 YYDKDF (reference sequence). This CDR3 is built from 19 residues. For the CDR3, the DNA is TGTGCCACCAGCAGGGATGCTATTCGGGGGGCGAGTAGCAATCAGCCCCAGCATTTT. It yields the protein CATSRDAIRGASSNQPQHF. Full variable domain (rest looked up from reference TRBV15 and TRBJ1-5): DAMVIQNPRYQVTQFGKPVTLSCSQTLNHNVMYWYQQKSSQAPKLLFHYYDKDFNNEADTPDNFQSRRPNTSFCFLDIRSPGLGDTAMYLCATSRDAIRGASSNQPQHFGDGTRLSIL.

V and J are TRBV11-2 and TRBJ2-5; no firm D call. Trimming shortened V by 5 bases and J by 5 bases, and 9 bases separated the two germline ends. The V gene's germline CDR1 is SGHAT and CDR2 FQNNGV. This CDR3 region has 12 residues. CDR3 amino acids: CASSNNGETQYF. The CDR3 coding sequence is TGTGCCAGCAGCAACAACGGGGAGACCCAGTACTTC.

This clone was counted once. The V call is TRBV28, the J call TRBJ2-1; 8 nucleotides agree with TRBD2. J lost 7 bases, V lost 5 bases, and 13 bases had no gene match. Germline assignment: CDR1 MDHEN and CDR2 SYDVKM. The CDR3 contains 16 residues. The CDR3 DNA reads TGTGCCAGCAGTCTCTTGACGGGGGGGCCTTCGAATGAGCAGTTCTTC. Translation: CASSLLTGGPSNEQFF.

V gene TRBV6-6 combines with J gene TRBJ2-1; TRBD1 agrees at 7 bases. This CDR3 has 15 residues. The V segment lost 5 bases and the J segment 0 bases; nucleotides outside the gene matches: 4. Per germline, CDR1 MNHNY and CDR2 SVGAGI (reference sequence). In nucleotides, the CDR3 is TGTGCCAGCAGTCGACAGGGTACCTCCTACAATGAGCAGTTCTTC. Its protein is CASSRQGTSYNEQFF.

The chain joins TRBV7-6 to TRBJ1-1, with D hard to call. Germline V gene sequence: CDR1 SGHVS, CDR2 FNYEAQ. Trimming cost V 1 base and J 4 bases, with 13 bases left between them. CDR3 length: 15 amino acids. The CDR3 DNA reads TGTGCCAGCAGCTTAGTCGGTGGGCTCGGCACTGAAGCTTTCTTT. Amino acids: CASSLVGGLGTEAFF.

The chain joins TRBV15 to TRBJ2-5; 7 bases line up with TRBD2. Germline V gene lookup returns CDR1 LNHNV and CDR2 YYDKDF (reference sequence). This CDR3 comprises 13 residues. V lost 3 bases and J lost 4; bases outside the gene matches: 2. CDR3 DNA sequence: TGTGCCACCAGCAGTTGGGGGGGAGAGACCCAGTACTTC. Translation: CATSSWGGETQYF.

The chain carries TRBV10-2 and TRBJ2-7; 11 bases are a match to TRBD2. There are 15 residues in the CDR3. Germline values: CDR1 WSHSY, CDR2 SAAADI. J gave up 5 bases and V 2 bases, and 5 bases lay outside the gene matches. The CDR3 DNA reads TGCGCCAGCAGTGAGATTAGCGGGGGGGCCAACGAGCAGTACTTC. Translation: CASSEISGGANEQYF.

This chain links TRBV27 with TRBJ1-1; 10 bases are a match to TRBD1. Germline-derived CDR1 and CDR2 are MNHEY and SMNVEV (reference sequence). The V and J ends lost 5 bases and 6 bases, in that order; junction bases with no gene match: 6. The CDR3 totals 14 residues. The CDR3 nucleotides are TGTGCCAGCAGTCTAACCGGGACAGGGGCTGAAGCTTTCTTT. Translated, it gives CASSLTGTGAEAFF.

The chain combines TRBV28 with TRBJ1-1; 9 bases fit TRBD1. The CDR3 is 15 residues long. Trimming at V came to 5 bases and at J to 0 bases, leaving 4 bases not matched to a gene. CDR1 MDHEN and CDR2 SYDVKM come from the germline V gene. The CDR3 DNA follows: TGTGCCAGCAGTCCGGGACAGGGTTTGAACACTGAAGCTTTCTTT. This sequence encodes CASSPGQGLNTEAFF.

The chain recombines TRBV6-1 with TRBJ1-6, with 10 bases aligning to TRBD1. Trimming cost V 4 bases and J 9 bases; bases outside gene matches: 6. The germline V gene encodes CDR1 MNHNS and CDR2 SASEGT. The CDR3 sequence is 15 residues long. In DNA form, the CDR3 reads TGTGCCAGCAGTGCGCCGGGACAGGGGCGTTCACCCCTCCACTTT. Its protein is CASSAPGQGRSPLHF.

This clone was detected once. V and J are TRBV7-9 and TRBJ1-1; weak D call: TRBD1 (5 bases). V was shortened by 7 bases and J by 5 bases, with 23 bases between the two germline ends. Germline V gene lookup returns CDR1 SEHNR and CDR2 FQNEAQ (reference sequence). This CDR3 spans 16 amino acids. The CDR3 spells CASTHPAGQGRTEAFF. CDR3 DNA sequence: TGTGCCAGCACCCACCCCGCGGGGCAGGGACGAACTGAAGCTTTCTTT. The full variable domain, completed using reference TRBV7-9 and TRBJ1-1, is DTGVSQNPRHKITKRGQNVTFRCDPISEHNRLYWYRQTLGQGPEFLTYFQNEAQLEKSRLLSDRFSAERPKGSFSTLEIQRTEQGDSAMYLCASTHPAGQGRTEAFFGQGTRLTVV.

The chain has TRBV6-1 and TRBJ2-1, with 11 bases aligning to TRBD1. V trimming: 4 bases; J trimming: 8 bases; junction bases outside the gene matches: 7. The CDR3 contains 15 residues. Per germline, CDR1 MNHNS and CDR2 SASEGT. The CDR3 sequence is CASSGLDRGPHEQFF. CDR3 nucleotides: TGTGCCAGCAGTGGATTGGACAGGGGGCCGCATGAGCAGTTCTTC.

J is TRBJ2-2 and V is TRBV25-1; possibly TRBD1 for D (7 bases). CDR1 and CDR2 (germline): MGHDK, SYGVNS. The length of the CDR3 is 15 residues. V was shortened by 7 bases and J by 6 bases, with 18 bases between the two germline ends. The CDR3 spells CASNDPGGWAGELFF. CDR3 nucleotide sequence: TGTGCCAGCAATGACCCAGGGGGGTGGGCCGGGGAGCTGTTTTTT.

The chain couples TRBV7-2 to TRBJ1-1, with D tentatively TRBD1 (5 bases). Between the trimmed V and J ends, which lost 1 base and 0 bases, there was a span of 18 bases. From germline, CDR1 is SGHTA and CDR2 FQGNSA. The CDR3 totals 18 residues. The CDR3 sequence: CASSLEFGGKGMNTEAFF. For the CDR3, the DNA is TGTGCCAGCAGCTTAGAGTTCGGGGGTAAGGGGATGAACACTGAAGCTTTCTTT.

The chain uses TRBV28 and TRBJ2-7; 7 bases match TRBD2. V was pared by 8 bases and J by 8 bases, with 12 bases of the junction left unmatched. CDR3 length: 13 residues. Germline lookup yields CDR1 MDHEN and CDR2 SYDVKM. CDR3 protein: CASHHGGLGQQYF. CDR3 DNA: TGTGCCAGCCACCACGGGGGGTTGGGCCAGCAGTACTTC.

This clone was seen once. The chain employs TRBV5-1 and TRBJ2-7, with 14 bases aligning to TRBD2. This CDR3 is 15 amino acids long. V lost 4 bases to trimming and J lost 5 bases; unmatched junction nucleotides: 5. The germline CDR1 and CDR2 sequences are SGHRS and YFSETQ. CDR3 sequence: CASSEGLAGAHEQYF. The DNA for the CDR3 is TGCGCCAGCAGCGAGGGACTAGCGGGGGCTCACGAGCAGTACTTC.

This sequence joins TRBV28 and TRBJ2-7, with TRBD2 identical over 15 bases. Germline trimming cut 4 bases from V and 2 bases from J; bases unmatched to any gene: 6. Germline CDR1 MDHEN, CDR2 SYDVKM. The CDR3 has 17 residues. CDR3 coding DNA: TGTGCCAGCAGTTATCCGGGACTAGCGGGGGGTGCCTACGAGCAGTACTTC. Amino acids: CASSYPGLAGGAYEQYF.

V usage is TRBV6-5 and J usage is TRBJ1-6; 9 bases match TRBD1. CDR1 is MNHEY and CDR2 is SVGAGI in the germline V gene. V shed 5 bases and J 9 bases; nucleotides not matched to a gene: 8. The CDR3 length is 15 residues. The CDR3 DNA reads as TGTGCCAGCAGTCAACAGGGGGCTAGTTTTTCACCCCTCCACTTT. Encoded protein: CASSQQGASFSPLHF.

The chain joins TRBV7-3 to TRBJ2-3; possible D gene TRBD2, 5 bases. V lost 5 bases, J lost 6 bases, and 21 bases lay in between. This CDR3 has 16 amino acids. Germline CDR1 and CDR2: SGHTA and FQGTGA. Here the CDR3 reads CASSTISGRGADTQYF. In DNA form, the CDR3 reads TGTGCCAGCAGCACAATAAGCGGACGGGGAGCGGATACGCAGTATTTT.

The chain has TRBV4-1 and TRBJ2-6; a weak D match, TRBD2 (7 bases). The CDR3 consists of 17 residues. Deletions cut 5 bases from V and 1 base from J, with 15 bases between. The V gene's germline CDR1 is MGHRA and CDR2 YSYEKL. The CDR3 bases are TGCGCCAGCAGCGGGGGGGCTTTAAGGTCTGGGGCCAACGTCCTGACTTTC. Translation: CASSGGALRSGANVLTF.

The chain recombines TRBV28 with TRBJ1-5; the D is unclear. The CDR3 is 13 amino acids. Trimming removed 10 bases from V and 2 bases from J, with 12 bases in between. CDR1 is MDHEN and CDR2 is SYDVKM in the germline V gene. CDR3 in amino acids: CATQVRGNQPQHF. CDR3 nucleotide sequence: TGTGCCACCCAGGTGAGGGGCAATCAGCCCCAGCATTTT.

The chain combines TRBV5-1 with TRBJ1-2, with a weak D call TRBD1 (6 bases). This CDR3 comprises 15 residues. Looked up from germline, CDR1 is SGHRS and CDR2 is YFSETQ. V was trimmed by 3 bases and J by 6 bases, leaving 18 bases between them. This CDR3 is CASSYSTGPGDGYTF. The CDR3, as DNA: TGCGCCAGCAGCTACTCGACAGGTCCAGGAGATGGCTACACCTTC.

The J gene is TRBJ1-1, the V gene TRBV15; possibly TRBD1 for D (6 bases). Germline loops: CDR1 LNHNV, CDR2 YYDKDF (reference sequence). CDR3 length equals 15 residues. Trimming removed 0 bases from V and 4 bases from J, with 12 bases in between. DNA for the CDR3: TGTGCCACCAGCAGAGAAGCCAAAGGGGGCACTGAAGCTTTCTTT. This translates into CATSREAKGGTEAFF.

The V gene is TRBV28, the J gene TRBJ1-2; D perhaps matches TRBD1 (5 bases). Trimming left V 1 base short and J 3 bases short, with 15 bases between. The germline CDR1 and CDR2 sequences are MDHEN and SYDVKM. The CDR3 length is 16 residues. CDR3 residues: CASSLFDSPLYYGYTF. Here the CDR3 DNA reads TGTGCCAGCAGTTTATTTGACAGCCCTCTTTACTATGGCTACACCTTC.

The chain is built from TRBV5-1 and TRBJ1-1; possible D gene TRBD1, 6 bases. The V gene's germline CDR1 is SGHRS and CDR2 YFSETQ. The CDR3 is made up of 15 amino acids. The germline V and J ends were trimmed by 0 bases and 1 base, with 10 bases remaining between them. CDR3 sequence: CASSLGDNPNTEAFF. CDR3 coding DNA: TGCGCCAGCAGCTTGGGGGACAACCCGAACACTGAAGCTTTCTTT.